A single sample gave rise to the 20 T cell receptor beta chains below, sequenced in a study of cytomegalovirus exposure and HLA in healthy donors (dated by TCRdb to about 2017). The library was obtained by the immunoSEQ multiplex PCR assay. For the multiplex PCR, a mixture combining 60 forward primers for TCR Vbeta segments and 13 reverse primers for TCR Jbeta segments was used. Sourced from immuneACCESS, this table was stored by TCRdb with only in-frame sequences that have V and J called. A share of the clones is absent; for the studies checked, an unresolved V gene accounts for under half, and the remainder has no known explanation. The sample data list 150,000 to 200,000 clones, and more than 60% of these were observed just once. The ten largest clonotypes hold about 10% of the sample. Source material: PBMCs. These receptors were taken from a young man in good health and CMV-seropositive.

The chain links TRBV2 to TRBJ2-7, with 8 positions matching TRBD2. The V gene end was trimmed by 5 bases and the J gene end by 6 bases; junction bases not matched to a gene: 12. The CDR3 runs to 15 residues. The germline gives CDR1 SNHLY, CDR2 FYNNEI. CDR3 amino acids: CASSPPGTSWLEQYF. DNA for the CDR3: TGTGCCAGCAGTCCCCCCGGGACTAGTTGGCTCGAGCAGTACTTC.

A few counts support this clone. The chain has TRBV11-3 and TRBJ2-7, with 7 positions matching TRBD2. CDR1 and CDR2 (germline): SGHNT, YENEEA. With 0 bases clipped from V and 6 bases from J, the junction kept 5 bases outside the gene matches. The CDR3 spans 14 residues. DNA of the CDR3: TGTGCCAGCAGCTTAGAGATCGGGGGGTCCGAGCAGTACTTC. Translation gives CASSLEIGGSEQYF.

The rearrangement uses TRBV28 and TRBJ1-4, with D possibly matching TRBD1 (5 bases). V was pared by 7 bases and J by 8 bases, with 20 bases between. Germline CDR1 reads MDHEN; CDR2 reads SYDVKM. This CDR3 comprises 15 residues. The CDR3 region has the DNA TGTGCCAGCAACGCTCCCCAGGGTCTCGCCGAAAAACTGTTTTTT. Protein sequence: CASNAPQGLAEKLFF.

This rearrangement joins TRBV4-2 to TRBJ2-5; 9 nucleotides line up with TRBD2. TRBJ2-7 matches the DNA end more closely, so the J call is doubtful. This CDR3 is 15 amino acids long. Germline CDR1 LGHNA, CDR2 YNFKEQ. This CDR3 is CASSQGLADIYEQYF. CDR3 nucleotide sequence: TGTGCCAGCAGCCAAGGACTAGCGGATATCTACGAGCAGTACTTC.

The rearrangement uses TRBV30 and TRBJ1-4, with TRBD1 matching over 9 bases. The ends lost 0 bases at V and 8 bases at J; junction bases unmatched: 13. There are 17 residues in the CDR3. CDR1 and CDR2 from the germline V gene are GTSNPN and SVGIG (reference sequence). CDR3 loop: CAWSVDPGQGRVEKLFF. Written as DNA, the CDR3 is TGTGCCTGGAGTGTAGATCCGGGACAGGGAAGGGTGGAAAAACTGTTTTTT. Supplemented by reference TRBV30 and TRBJ1-4, the full variable domain reads SQTIHQWPATLVQPVGSPLSLECTVEGTSNPNLYWYRQAAGRGLQLLFYSVGIGQISSEVPQNLSASRPQDRQFILSSKKLLLSDSGFYLCAWSVDPGQGRVEKLFFGSGTQLSVL.

The chain is built from TRBV11-3 and TRBJ2-7; 9 nucleotides line up with TRBD1. After removal of 4 bases from V and 6 bases from J, the junction contained 7 bases not matched to a gene. The CDR3 covers 14 residues. The germline CDR1 and CDR2 sequences are SGHNT and YENEEA. The CDR3: CASSSGQGMREQYF. CDR3 in DNA: TGTGCCAGCAGCTCGGGACAGGGTATGCGCGAGCAGTACTTC.

This chain connects TRBV6-5 to TRBJ2-3; 10 bases align to TRBD1. Per germline, CDR1 MNHEY and CDR2 SVGAGI. This CDR3 contains 15 residues. V gave up 6 bases and J gave up 3 bases; unmatched junction bases: 6. CDR3 region: CASRAGTGETDTQYF. CDR3 sequence (DNA): TGTGCCAGCAGGGCCGGGACAGGGGAAACAGATACGCAGTATTTT.

This clone appeared a few times. The gene calls are TRBV19 and TRBJ1-2; TRBD1 is a possible D gene (6 bases). CDR3 length equals 15 residues. V was shortened by 0 bases and J by 4 bases, with 12 bases between the two germline ends. Germline V gene data show CDR1 as LNHDA and CDR2 as SQIVND (reference sequence). The CDR3 region is CASSIDNRDGYGYTF. CDR3 bases: TGTGCCAGTAGTATAGATAACAGGGATGGCTATGGCTACACCTTC.

V is TRBV4-1 and J is TRBJ1-1; 7 positions match TRBD1. Germline assignment: CDR1 MGHRA and CDR2 YSYEKL. Trimming cost V 4 bases and J 5 bases; bases outside gene matches: 10. The CDR3 has 15 residues. The CDR3 loop is CASSLEIRGRTEAFF. The CDR3 nucleotides are TGCGCCAGCAGCCTGGAAATAAGGGGGCGTACTGAAGCTTTCTTT.

The CDR3 protein is CASSFYRGGTEAFF. The CDR3 DNA reads as TGTGCCAGCAGTTTTTACAGGGGGGGGACTGAAGCTTTCTTT. The chain uses TRBV27 and TRBJ1-1; TRBD1 matches 8 bases. CDR1 is MNHEY and CDR2 is SMNVEV in the germline V gene (reference sequence). CDR3 size: 14 residues. The junction had 5 bases not matched to a gene; V was cut back by 3 bases and J by 5 bases.

The V and J genes are TRBV28 and TRBJ1-5, with TRBD1 matching 10 bases. Germline V gives CDR1 MDHEN, CDR2 SYDVKM. The CDR3 is 14 residues long. V shed 5 bases and J 7 bases; nucleotides not matched to a gene: 5. The chain's CDR3 is CASSEGQGIQPQHF. The CDR3 coding sequence is TGTGCCAGCAGTGAGGGACAGGGGATACAGCCCCAGCATTTT.

The rearrangement links TRBV10-3 to TRBJ1-1; D is perhaps TRBD1 (6 bases). CDR3 length: 15 residues. Trimming left V 6 bases short and J 3 bases short, with 17 bases between. Germline V gene sequence: CDR1 ENHRY, CDR2 SYGVKD. The CDR3 loop is CAIRGLGGEDTEAFF. The CDR3 coding sequence is TGTGCCATCAGAGGATTAGGGGGGGAGGACACTGAAGCTTTCTTT.

V and J are TRBV10-1 and TRBJ2-1; D is perhaps TRBD1 (6 bases). V lost 3 bases and J lost 2, with 11 bases in between. Germline V gene sequence: CDR1 WNHNN, CDR2 SYGVQD (reference sequence). The CDR3 consists of 15 residues. This CDR3 is CASSERQGTYNEQFF. CDR3 bases: TGCGCCAGCAGTGAACGGCAGGGGACCTACAATGAGCAGTTCTTC.

The CDR3 nucleotides are TGTGCCAGCAGTTACAACCGGGGATCGGGCGAGCAGTACTTC. Amino acids: CASSYNRGSGEQYF. The V and J genes are TRBV6-5 and TRBJ2-7, with D possibly matching TRBD2 (5 bases). V was clipped by 2 bases and J by 6 bases, with 14 bases between them. CDR1 is MNHEY and CDR2 is SVGAGI in the germline V gene. This CDR3 contains 14 residues.

The chain combines TRBV2 with TRBJ2-7, with 9 bases aligning to TRBD2. The trim removed 8 bases at V and 3 bases at J, leaving 5 bases unmatched. This CDR3 contains 13 residues. Germline CDR1 SNHLY, CDR2 FYNNEI. The CDR3 spells CASLTSGGYEQYF. The CDR3 DNA reads TGTGCCAGCCTGACTAGCGGTGGCTACGAGCAGTACTTC.

This sequence joins TRBV7-9 and TRBJ1-5; D possibly corresponds to TRBD1 (6 bases). The CDR3 covers 15 residues. Germline loops: CDR1 SEHNR, CDR2 FQNEAQ (reference sequence). Trimming stripped 0 bases from V and 6 bases from J, with 12 bases between. CDR3 in amino acids: CASSLAAGEGQPQHF. Here the CDR3 DNA reads TGTGCCAGCAGCTTAGCGGCAGGGGAGGGTCAGCCCCAGCATTTT.

J is TRBJ2-5 and V is TRBV4-1; 9 positions agree with TRBD1. Trimming took 3 bases from V and 6 from J; bases not matched to a gene: 20. Germline CDR1 and CDR2: MGHRA and YSYEKL. The CDR3 is 19 amino acids. The CDR3 DNA reads as TGCGCCAGCAGCCAGGGACAGGGAGAACTAGAGCCTAAAGGAAAGACCCAGTACTTC. This gives the protein CASSQGQGELEPKGKTQYF.

The V and J genes are TRBV9 and TRBJ2-1; D possibly corresponds to TRBD1 (6 bases). Trimming shortened V by 2 bases and J by 6 bases, and 9 bases separated the two germline ends. This CDR3 is 13 amino acids long. CDR1 and CDR2 from the germline V gene are SGDLS and YYNGEE. CDR3 protein: CASSVQGFNEQFF. The DNA for the CDR3 is TGTGCCAGCAGCGTTCAGGGGTTCAATGAGCAGTTCTTC.

The V call is TRBV7-9, the J call TRBJ2-7, with 9 bases identical to TRBD2. The CDR3 extends over 13 amino acids. V shed 8 bases, J shed 5 bases, and the junction held 7 bases outside the gene matches. The germline V gene encodes CDR1 SEHNR and CDR2 FQNEAQ (reference sequence). As DNA, the CDR3 is TGTGCCAGCGGCACCGGGACTAGCAACGAGCAGTACTTC. Its translation: CASGTGTSNEQYF.

DNA for the CDR3: TGTGCCAGCAGCCGGGACAGTGGGCAGTTCTTC. It translates to CASSRDSGQFF. J is TRBJ2-1 and V is TRBV5-4; 7 nucleotides align to TRBD1. This CDR3 has 11 residues. V lost 4 bases and J lost 12; bases outside the gene matches: 4. Germline loops: CDR1 SGHNT, CDR2 YYREEE (reference sequence).